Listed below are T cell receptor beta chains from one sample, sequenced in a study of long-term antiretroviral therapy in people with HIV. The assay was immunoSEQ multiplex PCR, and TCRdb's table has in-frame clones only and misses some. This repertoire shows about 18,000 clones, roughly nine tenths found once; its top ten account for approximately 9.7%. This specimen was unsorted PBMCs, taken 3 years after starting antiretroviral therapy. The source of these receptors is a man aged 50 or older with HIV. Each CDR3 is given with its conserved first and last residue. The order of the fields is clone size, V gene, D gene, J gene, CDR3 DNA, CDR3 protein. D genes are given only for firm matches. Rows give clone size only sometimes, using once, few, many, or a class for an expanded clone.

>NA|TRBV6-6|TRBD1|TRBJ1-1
TGTGCCAGCAGTCAACGGACAGGGAACACTGAAGCTTTCTTT
CASSQRTGNTEAFF
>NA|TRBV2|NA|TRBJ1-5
TGTGCCAGCAGGGGGGATAGCAATCAGCCCCAGCATTTT
CASRGDSNQPQHF
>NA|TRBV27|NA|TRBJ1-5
TGTGCCAGCACGACAGGATGGAATCAGCCCCAGCATTTT
CASTTGWNQPQHF
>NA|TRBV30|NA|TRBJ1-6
TGTGCCTGGAGTGTACCCTCAAGACCCCTCCACTTT
CAWSVPSRPLHF
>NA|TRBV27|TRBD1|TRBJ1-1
TGTGCCAGCCGGGGACAGCTGAACACTGAAGCTTTCTTT
CASRGQLNTEAFF
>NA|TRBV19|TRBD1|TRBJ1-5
TGTGCCAGTAGTATGGGACAGCGGGACGGGGAGCCCCAGCATTTT
CASSMGQRDGEPQHF
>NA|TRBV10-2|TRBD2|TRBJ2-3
TGCGCCAGCAGTGCCATGCGGGGGGGCCATGGGGATACGCAGTATTTT
CASSAMRGGHGDTQYF
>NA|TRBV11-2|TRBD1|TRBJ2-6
TGTGCCAGCAGCTTAGTGGGGACAGGGTCTTTAGGGGCCAACGTCCTGACTTTC
CASSLVGTGSLGANVLTF
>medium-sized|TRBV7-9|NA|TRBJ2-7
TGTGCCAGCAGCTCAGACAGCCTGGAGGCCTACGAGCAGTACTTC
CASSSDSLEAYEQYF
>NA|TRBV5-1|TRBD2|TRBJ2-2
TGCGCCAGCAGCTCCCCCCTGACTAGCGGGGGACTTAAGAACACCGGGGAGCTGTTTTTT
CASSSPLTSGGLKNTGELFF
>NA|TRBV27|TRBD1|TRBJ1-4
TGTGCCAGCAGCTCGACAGGGAGGGCTAATGAAAAACTGTTTTTT
CASSSTGRANEKLFF
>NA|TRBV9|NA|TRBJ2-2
TGTGCCAGCAGCCCAGGGACCATATTGAACACCGGGGAGCTGTTTTTT
CASSPGTILNTGELFF
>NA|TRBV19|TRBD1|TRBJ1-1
TGTGCCAGTAGTGGACAGGGGTCTGAAGCTTTCTTT
CASSGQGSEAFF
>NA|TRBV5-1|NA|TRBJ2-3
TGCGCCAGCAGCTTGGAACCAGGGGCCACAGATACGCAGTATTTT
CASSLEPGATDTQYF
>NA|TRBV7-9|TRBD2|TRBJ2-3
TGTGCCAGCAGCGGGCAACGACTAGCGGGGACTCGCACAGATACGCAGTATTTT
CASSGQRLAGTRTDTQYF
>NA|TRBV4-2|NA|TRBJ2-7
TGTGCCAGCAGCCAAGAGAGGCTGCTCTACGAGCAGTACTTC
CASSQERLLYEQYF
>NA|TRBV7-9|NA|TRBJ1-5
TGTGCCAGCAGCTTAGGTCCCGACGCGAGGGGCAATCAGCCCCAGCATTTT
CASSLGPDARGNQPQHF
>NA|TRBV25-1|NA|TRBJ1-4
TGTGCCAGCGGATTAGGGGCTACTAATGAAAAACTGTTTTTT
CASGLGATNEKLFF
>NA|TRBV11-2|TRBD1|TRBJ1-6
TGTGCCAGCAGCACCGACAGGGAGGAGAGTTCACCCCTCCACTTT
CASSTDREESSPLHF
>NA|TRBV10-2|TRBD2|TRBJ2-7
TGCGCCAGCAGTGAGTCCTCGGGGGGGCCCTACGAGCAGTACTTC
CASSESSGGPYEQYF
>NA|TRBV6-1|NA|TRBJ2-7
TGTGCCAGCAGTGGGAGACAGGGAGGTACCTACGAGCAGTACTTC
CASSGRQGGTYEQYF
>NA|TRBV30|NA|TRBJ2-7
TGTGCCTGGAGTGTATATCGAGGCCCCCTGCCCTACGAGCAGTACTTC
CAWSVYRGPLPYEQYF
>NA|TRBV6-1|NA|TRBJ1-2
TGTGCCAGCAGTGAAGGTTACACGGCGGGGGGCTACACCTTC
CASSEGYTAGGYTF
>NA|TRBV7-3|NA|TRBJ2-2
TGTGCCAGCAGCTTACGGGGGGCAGACACCGGGGAGCTGTTTTTT
CASSLRGADTGELFF
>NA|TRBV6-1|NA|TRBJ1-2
TGTGCCAGCAGTATTAAAAAGGTGGAAGGCTACACCTTC
CASSIKKVEGYTF
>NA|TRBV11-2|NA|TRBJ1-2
TGTGCCAGCAGCTTAGACGGGGCTGGCTATGGCTACACCTTC
CASSLDGAGYGYTF
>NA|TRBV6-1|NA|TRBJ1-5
TGTGCCAGCAGCCGAGCCGGGTCAGGTCAGCCCCAGCATTTT
CASSRAGSGQPQHF
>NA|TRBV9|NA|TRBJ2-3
TGTGCCAGCAGCGCCACAAGCAGTAGCACAGATACGCAGTATTTT
CASSATSSSTDTQYF
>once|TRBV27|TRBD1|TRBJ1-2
TGTGCCAGCAGGGAAGCAGGGACAGGGGGCCTCTATGGCTACACCTTC
CASREAGTGGLYGYTF
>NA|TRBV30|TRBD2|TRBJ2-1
TGTGCCTGGAGTAGGGGTAGCGGGGGCCTCTCCTACAATGAGCAGTTCTTC
CAWSRGSGGLSYNEQFF
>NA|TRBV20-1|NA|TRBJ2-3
TGCAGTGCTCACACAGATACGCAGTATTTT
CSAHTDTQYF
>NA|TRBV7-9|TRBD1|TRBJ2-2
TGTGCCAGCAGCCCCGGGACAGCGAACACCGGGGAGCTGTTTTTT
CASSPGTANTGELFF
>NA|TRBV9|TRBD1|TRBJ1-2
TGTGCCAGCAGCGCCCTCGGACAGGGCTATGGCTACACCTTC
CASSALGQGYGYTF
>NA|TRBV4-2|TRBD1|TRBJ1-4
TGTGCCAGCAGCCAGGACGGACAGGGGTTGACTAATGAAAAACTGTTTTTT
CASSQDGQGLTNEKLFF
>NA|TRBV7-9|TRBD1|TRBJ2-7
TGTGCCAGCAGCCCCCGGGACAGTTGGGAGCAGTACTTC
CASSPRDSWEQYF
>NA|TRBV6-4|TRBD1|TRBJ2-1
TGTGCCAGCAGCCCGGGACAGGCCTCCCAGCAGTTCTTC
CASSPGQASQQFF
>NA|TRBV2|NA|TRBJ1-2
TGTGCCAGCAGTCGGACGGCCGCAAACTATGGCTACACCTTC
CASSRTAANYGYTF
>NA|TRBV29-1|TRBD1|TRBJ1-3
TGCAGCGTTGAACCGTTGACAGGGACAAGCTCTGGAAACACCATATATTTT
CSVEPLTGTSSGNTIYF
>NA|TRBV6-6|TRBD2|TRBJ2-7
TGTGCCAGCAGTTCTACTAGCGGAGGTTACGAGCAGTACTTC
CASSSTSGGYEQYF
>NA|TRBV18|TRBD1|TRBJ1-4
TGTGCCAGCTCACCCGGGACAGCTAATGAAAAACTGTTTTTT
CASSPGTANEKLFF
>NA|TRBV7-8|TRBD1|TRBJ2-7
TGTGCCAGCAGCTTAGCAGACAGGGCCCGATGGGGGCAGTACTTC
CASSLADRARWGQYF
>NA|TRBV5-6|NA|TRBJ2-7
TGTGCCAGCAGCTTGGTCCACTCCCCCTCCTACGAGCAGTACTTC
CASSLVHSPSYEQYF
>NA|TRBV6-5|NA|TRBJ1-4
TGTGCCAGCAGTCAGGCCAGGAATAATGAAAAACTGTTTTTT
CASSQARNNEKLFF
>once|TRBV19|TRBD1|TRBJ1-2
TGTGCCAGTATTCAGGGGGAGTCTAACTATGGCTACACCTTC
CASIQGESNYGYTF
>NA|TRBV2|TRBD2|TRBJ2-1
TGTGCCAGCAGAACGCTGGGGGGGGATGAGCAGTTCTTC
CASRTLGGDEQFF
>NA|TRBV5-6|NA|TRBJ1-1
TGTGCCAGCGCGAACAGTACCCATCGTGAAGCTTTCTTT
CASANSTHREAFF
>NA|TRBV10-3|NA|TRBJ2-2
TGTGCCATCAGTGAATCCCACCGGACCTCGAACACCGGGGAGCTGTTTTTT
CAISESHRTSNTGELFF
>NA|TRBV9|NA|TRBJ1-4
TGTGCCAGCAGCGTATCGGACAGTAATGAAAAACTGTTTTTT
CASSVSDSNEKLFF
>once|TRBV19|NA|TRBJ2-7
TGTGCCAGTAGTCTAGGGGGGGCCCCCTACGAGCAGTACTTC
CASSLGGAPYEQYF
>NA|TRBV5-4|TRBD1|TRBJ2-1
TGTGCCAGCAGCCCATCGACAGGGAGAAGCAATGAGCAGTTCTTC
CASSPSTGRSNEQFF
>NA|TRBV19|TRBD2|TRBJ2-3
TGTGCCAGTAGTGAAGGCGGGGGTCTCCCAGATACGCAGTATTTT
CASSEGGGLPDTQYF
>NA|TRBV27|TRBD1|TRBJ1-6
TGTGCCAGCAGTTTAAGACAGGGAAATTCACCCCTCCACTTT
CASSLRQGNSPLHF
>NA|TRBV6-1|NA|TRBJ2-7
TGTGCCAGCAGCAGCCGTGAATCCTACGAGCAGTACTTC
CASSSRESYEQYF
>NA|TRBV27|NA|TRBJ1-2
TGTGCCAGCAGTTCGGCCGGTAACTATGGCTACACCTTC
CASSSAGNYGYTF
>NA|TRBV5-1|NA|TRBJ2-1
TGCGCCAGCAGCGACGGTAGCTCCTACAATGAGCAGTTCTTC
CASSDGSSYNEQFF
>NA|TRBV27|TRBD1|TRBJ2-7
TGTGCCAGCAGTTTAAGTAACAGGGGTAATGACGAGCAGTACTTC
CASSLSNRGNDEQYF
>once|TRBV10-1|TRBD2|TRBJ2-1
TGCGCCAGCTCCGGACTAGCGGGGGACTCCTACAATGAGCAGTTCTTC
CASSGLAGDSYNEQFF
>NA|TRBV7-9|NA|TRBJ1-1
TGTGCCAGCAGCTTAGATCTCAGGGCGGACACTGAAGCTTTCTTT
CASSLDLRADTEAFF
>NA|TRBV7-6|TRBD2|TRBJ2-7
TGTGCCAGCAGCCAAACTAGCGGGGGGATCTACGAGCAGTACTTC
CASSQTSGGIYEQYF